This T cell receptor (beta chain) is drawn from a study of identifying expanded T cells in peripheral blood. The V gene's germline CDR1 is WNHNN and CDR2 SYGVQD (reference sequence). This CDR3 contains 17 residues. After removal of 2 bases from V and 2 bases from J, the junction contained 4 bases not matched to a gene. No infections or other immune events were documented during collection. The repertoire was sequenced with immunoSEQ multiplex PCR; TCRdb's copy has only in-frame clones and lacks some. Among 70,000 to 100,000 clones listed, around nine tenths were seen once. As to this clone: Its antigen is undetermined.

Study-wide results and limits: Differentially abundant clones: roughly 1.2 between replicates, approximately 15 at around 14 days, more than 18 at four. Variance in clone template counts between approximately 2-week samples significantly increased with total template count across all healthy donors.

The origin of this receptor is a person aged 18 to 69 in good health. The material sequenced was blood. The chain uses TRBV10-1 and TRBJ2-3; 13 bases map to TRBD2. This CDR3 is CASSEPGLAGDTDTQYF. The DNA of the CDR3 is TGCGCCAGCAGTGAGCCCGGACTAGCGGGGGACACAGATACGCAGTATTTT.